This TCR beta chain was captured by sequencing in a study of lymphopenia after photon versus proton radiotherapy. The CDR3 is 18 residues long. The germline CDR1 and CDR2 sequences are SGHRS and YFSETQ. The V gene end was trimmed by 0 bases and the J gene end by 5 bases; junction bases not matched to a gene: 15. Assay: immunoSEQ multiplex PCR; the TCRdb copy retains only in-frame clones and omits some. Of about 42,000 clones listed, around four fifths were seen once; the top ten hold less than 30%. This clonotype originated in a woman in her seventies with pancreatic cancer. J is TRBJ2-7 and V is TRBV5-1, with TRBD2 identical over 9 bases. Sequenced here: peripheral blood, sampled from a patient treated with proton-based radiotherapy. CDR3 nucleotide sequence: TGCGCCAGCAGCTTGGCCCAGGGTTTCCAGCGGGAGGACCACGAGCAGTACTTC. It is translated as CASSLAQGFQREDHEQYF.